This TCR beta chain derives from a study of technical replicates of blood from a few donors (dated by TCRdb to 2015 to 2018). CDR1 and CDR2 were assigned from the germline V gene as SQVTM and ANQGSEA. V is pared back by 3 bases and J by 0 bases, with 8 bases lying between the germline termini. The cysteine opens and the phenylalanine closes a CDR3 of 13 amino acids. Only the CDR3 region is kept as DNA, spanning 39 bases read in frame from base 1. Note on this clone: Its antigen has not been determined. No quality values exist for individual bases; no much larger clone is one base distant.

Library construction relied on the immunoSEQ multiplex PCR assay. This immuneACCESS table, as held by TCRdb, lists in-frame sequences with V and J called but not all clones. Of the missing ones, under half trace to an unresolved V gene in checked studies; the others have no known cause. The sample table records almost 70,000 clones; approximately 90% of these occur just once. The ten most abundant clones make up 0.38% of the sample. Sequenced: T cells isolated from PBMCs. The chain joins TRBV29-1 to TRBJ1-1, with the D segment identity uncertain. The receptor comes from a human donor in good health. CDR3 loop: CSVEGRMNTEAFF. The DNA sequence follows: TGCAGCGTTGAGGGCAGGATGAACACTGAAGCTTTCTTT.